One and the same sample provided the 4 T cell receptor beta chains below, sequenced in a study of T cell repertoires in cytomegalovirus infection. TCRdb re-called the reads with MiXCR, one entry per CDR3 protein. There are approximately 89,000 distinct CDR3 sequences in the sample; about 29% occur only once, and approximately 71% lies in the top ten. Their cognate antigens are unknown. Sequences were derived from CD8+ T cells from cultured PBMCs, sampled from culture after CMV antigen stimulation. The receptor set was obtained from a human donor in good health (CMV status not recorded). Some clones in this sample may be carry-over from other donors' samples.

In its sample, this clonotype was seen a few times. This chain links TRBV5-6 with TRBJ2-1; D remains ambiguous. The CDR3 sequence is 15 residues long. The germline V gene encodes CDR1 SGHDT and CDR2 YYEEEE. The V end was cut by 2 bases, the J end by 2 bases, with 11 bases between. CDR3 loop: CASSFYYDPYNEQFF. The CDR3 DNA is TGTGCCAGCAGCTTCTACTACGACCCCTACAATGAGCAGTTCTTC.

The gene calls are TRBV4-1 and TRBJ1-5, with D unresolved. V was trimmed by 4 bases and J by 3 bases, leaving 7 bases between them. Germline V CDR1 and CDR2: MGHRA, YSYEKL. This CDR3 is built from 13 residues. The chain's CDR3 is CASSLGLNQPQHF. DNA for the CDR3: TGCGCCAGCAGCCTCGGACTCAATCAGCCCCAGCATTTT.

This clonotype has just one count. The chain carries TRBV23-1 and TRBJ1-3; D is ambiguous. TRBV23-1 qualifies as an ORF whose function is uncertain. The CDR3 totals 11 residues. Between the trimmed V and J ends, which lost 8 bases and 1 base, there was a span of 3 bases. The CDR3 spells CASPSGNTIYF. CDR3 sequence (DNA): TGCGCCAGCCCGTCTGGAAACACCATATATTTT.

This clonotype was found a few times. The genes are TRBV20-1 and TRBJ1-2; 10 positions agree with TRBD1. This CDR3 has 14 amino acids. Germline loops: CDR1 DFQATT, CDR2 SNEGSKA (reference sequence). Unmatched junction bases numbered 6, after V lost 4 bases and J lost 4 bases. Written as DNA, the CDR3 is TGCAGTGCTACCGGGACAGGGGACTCCTATGGCTACACCTTC. Translation: CSATGTGDSYGYTF.